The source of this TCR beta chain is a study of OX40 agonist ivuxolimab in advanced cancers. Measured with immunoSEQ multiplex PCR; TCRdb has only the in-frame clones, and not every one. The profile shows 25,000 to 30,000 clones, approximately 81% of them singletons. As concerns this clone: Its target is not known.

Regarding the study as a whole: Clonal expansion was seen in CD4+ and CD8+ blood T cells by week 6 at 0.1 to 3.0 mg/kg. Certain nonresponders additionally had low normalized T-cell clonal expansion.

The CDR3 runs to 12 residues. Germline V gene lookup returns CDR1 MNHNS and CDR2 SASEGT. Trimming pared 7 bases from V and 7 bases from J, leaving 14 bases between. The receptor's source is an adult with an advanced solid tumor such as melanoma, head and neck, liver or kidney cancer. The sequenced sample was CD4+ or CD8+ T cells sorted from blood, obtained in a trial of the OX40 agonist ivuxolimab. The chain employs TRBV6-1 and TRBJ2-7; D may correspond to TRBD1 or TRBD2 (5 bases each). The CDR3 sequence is CASNAGTREQYF. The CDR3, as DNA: TGTGCCAGCAACGCCGGGACCCGGGAGCAGTACTTC.